The 5 T cell receptor beta chains below all came from one sample that was sequenced in a study of blood T cell repertoires in COVID-19. Generated by immunoSEQ multiplex PCR, the TCRdb table keeps only in-frame clones and is missing some. Counted here are around 250,000 clones, around nine tenths occurring once; the ten biggest clones make up just under 9%. Sequenced: peripheral blood. These receptors were collected from a man aged 35 to 55 with active or convalescent COVID-19.

This clone was counted only a few times. The rearrangement uses TRBV7-8 and TRBJ1-4; TRBD1 matches 7 bases. CDR3 length: 14 residues. Germline CDR1 SGHVS, CDR2 FQNEAQ. Losses at the gene ends were 5 bases for V and 5 bases for J; bases not matched to a gene: 5. The CDR3 coding sequence is TGTGCCAGCAGCCCGGGGACAGTGAATGAAAAACTGTTTTTT. Translation gives CASSPGTVNEKLFF.

The rearrangement joins TRBV19 to TRBJ1-4; tentative D call: TRBD1 (5 bases). V dropped 10 bases and J dropped 3 bases, with 15 bases sitting between them. This CDR3 contains 14 residues. Germline loops: CDR1 LNHDA, CDR2 SQIVND (reference sequence). The CDR3 is CATRGWFSNEKLFF. CDR3 DNA: TGTGCCACCCGGGGGTGGTTTTCTAATGAAAAACTGTTTTTT.

The V gene is TRBV7-2, the J gene TRBJ2-1, with 15 bases fitting TRBD2. The CDR3 has 16 residues. Germline CDR1 and CDR2: SGHTA and FQGNSA. V trimming: 0 bases; J trimming: 10 bases; junction bases outside the gene matches: 4. CDR3 sequence reads: CASSLAGTSGGTEQFF. The CDR3 DNA is TGTGCCAGCAGCTTAGCGGGGACTAGCGGGGGGACCGAGCAGTTCTTC.

CDR3 loop: CASSPLDRDETQYF. The DNA for the CDR3 is TGTGCCAGCTCACCCCTGGACAGGGACGAGACCCAGTACTTC. The V call is TRBV18, the J call TRBJ2-5, with TRBD1 matching over 8 bases. The CDR3 sequence is 14 residues long. The germline gives CDR1 KGHSH, CDR2 LQKENI. Trimming took 3 bases from V and 5 from J; bases not matched to a gene: 5.

This clone appeared a few times. V usage is TRBV4-2 and J usage is TRBJ2-3; TRBD2 aligns across 12 bases. Trimming at V came to 0 bases and at J to 0 bases, leaving 4 bases not matched to a gene. This CDR3 has 18 amino acids. CDR1 is LGHNA and CDR2 is YNFKEQ in the germline V gene. The CDR3 DNA is TGTGCCAGCAGCCAAGACCTAGCGGGGGGGCTAAGCACAGATACGCAGTATTTT. Translated, it gives CASSQDLAGGLSTDTQYF.